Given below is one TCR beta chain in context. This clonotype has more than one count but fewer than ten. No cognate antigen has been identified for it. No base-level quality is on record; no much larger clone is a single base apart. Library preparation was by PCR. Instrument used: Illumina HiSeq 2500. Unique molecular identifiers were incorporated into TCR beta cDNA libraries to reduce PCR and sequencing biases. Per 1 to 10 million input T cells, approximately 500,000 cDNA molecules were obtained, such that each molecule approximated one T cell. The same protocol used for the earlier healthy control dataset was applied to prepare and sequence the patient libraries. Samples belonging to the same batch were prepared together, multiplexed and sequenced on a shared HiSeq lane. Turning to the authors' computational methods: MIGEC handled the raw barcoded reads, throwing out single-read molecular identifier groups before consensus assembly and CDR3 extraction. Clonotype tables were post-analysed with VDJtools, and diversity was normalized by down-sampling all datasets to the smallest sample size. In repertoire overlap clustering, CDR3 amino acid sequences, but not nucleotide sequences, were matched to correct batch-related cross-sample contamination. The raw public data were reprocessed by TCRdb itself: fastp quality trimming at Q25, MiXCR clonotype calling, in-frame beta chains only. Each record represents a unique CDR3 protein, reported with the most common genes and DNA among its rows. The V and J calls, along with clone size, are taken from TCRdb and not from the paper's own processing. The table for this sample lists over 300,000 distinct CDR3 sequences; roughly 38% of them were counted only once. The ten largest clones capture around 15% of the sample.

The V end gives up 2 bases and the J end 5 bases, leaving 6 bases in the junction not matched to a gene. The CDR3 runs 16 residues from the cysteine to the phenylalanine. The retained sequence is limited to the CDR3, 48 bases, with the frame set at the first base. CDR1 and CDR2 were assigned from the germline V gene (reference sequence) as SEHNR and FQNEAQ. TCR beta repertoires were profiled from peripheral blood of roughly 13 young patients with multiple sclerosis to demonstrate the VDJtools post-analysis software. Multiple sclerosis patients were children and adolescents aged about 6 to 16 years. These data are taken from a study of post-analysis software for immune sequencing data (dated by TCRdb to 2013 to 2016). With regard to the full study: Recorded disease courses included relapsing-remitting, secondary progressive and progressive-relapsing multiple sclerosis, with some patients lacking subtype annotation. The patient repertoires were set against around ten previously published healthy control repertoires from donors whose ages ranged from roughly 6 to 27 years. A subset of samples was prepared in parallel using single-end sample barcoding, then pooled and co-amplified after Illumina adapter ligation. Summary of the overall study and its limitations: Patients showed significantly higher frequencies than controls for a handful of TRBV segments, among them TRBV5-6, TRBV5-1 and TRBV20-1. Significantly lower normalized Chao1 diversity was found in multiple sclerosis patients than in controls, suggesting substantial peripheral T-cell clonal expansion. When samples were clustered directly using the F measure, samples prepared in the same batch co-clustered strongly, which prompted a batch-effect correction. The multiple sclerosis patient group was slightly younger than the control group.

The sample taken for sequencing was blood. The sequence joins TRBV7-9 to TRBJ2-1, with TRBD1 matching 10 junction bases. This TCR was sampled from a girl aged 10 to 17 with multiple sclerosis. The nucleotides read TGTGCCAGCAGCTTACCATCCGGGACAGGGGACAATGAGCAGTTCTTC. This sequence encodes CASSLPSGTGDNEQFF.